Following are 20 T cell receptor beta chains from one sample sequenced in a study of T cell clusters in autoimmune cytopenias. TRB amplification used around 0.25 ug of peripheral blood genomic DNA. One tube held mixed TRB-A and TRB-B primer pools for touch-down PCR. Each CDR3 protein gets one entry in TCRdb, which reprocessed the multiplex PCR reads and gives no DNA. The specimen's table records some 9,600 distinct CDR3 sequences. The sequenced material came from peripheral blood. These receptors came from a human donor with an autoimmune cytopenia or autoimmune hepatitis (not recorded which).

The CDR3 loop reads CASSADLNTEAFF. This chain joins TRBV7-6 and TRBJ1-1. Germline V CDR1 and CDR2: SGHVS, FNYEAQ. The CDR3 length is 13 residues.

The CDR3 is CASRARGMITEAFF. This rearrangement joins TRBV7-9 to TRBJ1-1; TCRdb designates TRBD1, a call that cannot be tested without DNA. The CDR3 loop spans 14 amino acids. Germline V lookup: CDR1 SEHNR, CDR2 FQNEAQ (reference sequence).

This clonotype is classed as medium-sized by frequency. The V call is TRBV30, the J call TRBJ2-3. CDR3 length: 17 residues. Germline assignment: CDR1 GTSNPN and CDR2 SVGIG (reference sequence). CDR3 sequence reads: CAWSVRGSRTNTDTQYF. The full variable domain, with the rest looked up from reference TRBV30 and TRBJ2-3, is SQTIHQWPATLVQPVGSPLSLECTVEGTSNPNLYWYRQAAGRGLQLLFYSVGIGQISSEVPQNLSASRPQDRQFILSSKKLLLSDSGFYLCAWSVRGSRTNTDTQYFGPGTRLTVL.

This chain connects TRBV6-1 to TRBJ2-4; TCRdb gives TRBD1 as the D gene, but with no DNA this cannot be confirmed. Germline CDR1 is MNHNS and CDR2 is SASEGT. The CDR3 has 16 residues. The CDR3 region is CASSGFDRLAKNIQYF.

This chain joins TRBV19 and TRBJ1-4. The CDR3 contains 14 residues. Per germline, CDR1 LNHDA and CDR2 SQIVND (reference sequence). This CDR3 reads CASSPRRGAEKLFF.

V usage is TRBV12-3 or TRBV12-4 and J usage is TRBJ2-5; without DNA, the TCRdb call of TRBD1 cannot be checked. This CDR3 has 13 residues. The CDR3 reads CASSWGAIETQYF.

The chain carries TRBV5-5 and TRBJ2-2; TCRdb gives TRBD1 as the D gene, but with no DNA this cannot be confirmed. Germline lookup yields CDR1 SGHKS and CDR2 YYEKEE (reference sequence). CDR3 length: 15 amino acids. CDR3 residues: CASSPLGGPTGELFF. Together with reference TRBV5-5 and TRBJ2-2, the CDR3 gives the full variable domain: DAGVTQSPTHLIKTRGQQVTLRCSPISGHKSVSWYQQVLGQGPQFIFQYYEKEERGRGNFPDRFSARQFPNYSSELNVNALLLGDSALYLCASSPLGGPTGELFFGEGSRLTVL.

The chain is built from TRBV20-1 and TRBJ2-5; the TCRdb D gene call, TRBD2, has no DNA to confirm it. The CDR3 contains 14 residues. Per the germline V gene, CDR1 is DFQATT and CDR2 is SNEGSKA (reference sequence). CDR3 protein: CSARVAGVQETQYF.

This sequence joins TRBV7-9 and TRBJ2-4; the D call of TRBD1 rests on TCRdb alone, since no DNA is present to check it. This CDR3 has 14 amino acids. Germline V CDR1 and CDR2: SEHNR, FQNEAQ (reference sequence). Here the CDR3 reads CASSPGYSKNIQYF.

According to its frequency, this clonotype is medium-sized. This CDR3 reads CASSSDRKRGREFF. The J gene is TRBJ2-1, the V gene TRBV6-5; the TCRdb call, TRBD1, lacks DNA for checking. The CDR3 extends over 14 amino acids. Per the germline V gene, CDR1 is MNHEY and CDR2 is SVGAGI.

This chain uses TRBV28 with TRBJ2-1; TCRdb gives TRBD1 as the D gene, but with no DNA this cannot be confirmed. This CDR3 has 13 residues. Germline V CDR1 and CDR2: MDHEN, SYDVKM. This CDR3 is CASSFWDSNEQFF.

J is TRBJ2-1 and V is TRBV4-3; without DNA, the TCRdb call of TRBD2 cannot be checked. Germline CDR1 and CDR2: LGHNA and YSLEER. The CDR3 sequence is 17 residues long. CDR3 protein: CASSQAATSGGRDEQFF.

The J gene is TRBJ2-5, the V gene TRBV10-3; as DNA is missing, the TRBD1 call by TCRdb cannot be tested. The CDR3 has 15 residues. Germline CDR1 is ENHRY and CDR2 is SYGVKD. The CDR3 protein is CAISEAGTGQETQYF.

Its frequency marks this clonotype as medium-sized (0.01 to 0.1%). The chain links TRBV15 to TRBJ2-1; TCRdb reports TRBD2, a call that lacks DNA to check it against. The CDR3 loop spans 15 amino acids. Germline assignment: CDR1 LNHNV and CDR2 YYDKDF (reference sequence). The CDR3 spells CATSRAPGLANEQFF.

The chain uses TRBV7-9 and TRBJ2-2; TCRdb calls TRBD1, which cannot be checked without DNA. The CDR3 is 16 amino acids. Germline V gene lookup returns CDR1 SEHNR and CDR2 FQNEAQ (reference sequence). This CDR3 reads CASRQETGADTGELFF.

This clonotype is called medium-sized (0.01 to 0.1%) based on its frequency. V gene TRBV5-6 combines with J gene TRBJ2-2; lacking DNA, the TRBD2 call made by TCRdb goes unchecked. The V gene's germline CDR1 is SGHDT and CDR2 YYEEEE. The CDR3 sequence is 16 residues long. The CDR3 sequence: CASSQYEEGGTGELFF.

The gene calls are TRBV20-1 and TRBJ2-5; checking the TCRdb D call of TRBD2 is not possible without DNA. CDR1 is DFQATT and CDR2 is SNEGSKA in the germline V gene (reference sequence). The CDR3 spans 14 residues. The CDR3 sequence is CSAQGTSGKETQYF.

This clonotype registers medium-sized by frequency. This rearrangement joins TRBV19 to TRBJ2-5. CDR1 LNHDA and CDR2 SQIVND come from the germline V gene (reference sequence). The CDR3 totals 13 residues. CDR3 residues: CASDTKPRETQYF.

This clonotype registers medium-sized by frequency. This chain joins TRBV5-5 and TRBJ2-1; TCRdb reports TRBD2, a call that lacks DNA to check it against. Germline CDR1 is SGHKS and CDR2 is YYEKEE (reference sequence). The CDR3 runs to 15 residues. CDR3 loop: CASSLGGLASWEQFF.

The chain employs TRBV20-1 and TRBJ1-6; TCRdb reports TRBD1, a call that lacks DNA to check it against. Germline assignment: CDR1 DFQATT and CDR2 SNEGSKA (reference sequence). The CDR3 extends over 17 amino acids. This chain's CDR3 is CSAAHPLRSSYNSPLHF.